This T cell receptor (beta chain) was obtained from a study of T-cell reconstitution after alpha-beta-depleted transplantation in children. The V gene lost 3 bases and the J gene lost 4 bases, with 12 bases spanning the gap. The CDR3 consists of 14 residues. Looked up from germline, CDR1 is SEHNR and CDR2 is FQNEAQ (reference sequence). The library targeted TCRbeta and was prepared with unique molecular identifiers. A single record per CDR3 protein comes from TCRdb applying MiXCR to the PCR reads. Among some 300,000 distinct CDR3 sequences listed, about a tenth were seen once. This sequence was found in a human donor who donated a stem cell graft to a child with acute lymphoblastic leukemia. The chain links TRBV7-9 to TRBJ1-2; tentative D call: TRBD1 (6 bases). The input for sequencing was PBMCs from the stem cell graft donor, taken from the stem cell graft. The CDR3 region is CASSLTGLRYGYTF. CDR3 in DNA: TGTGCCAGCAGCTTGACAGGACTCCGCTATGGCTACACCTTC.